The 20 T cell receptor beta chains presented below share a single source sample, sequenced in a study of somatic mutations in cytotoxic T cells in rheumatoid arthritis. This table comes from immunoSEQ multiplex PCR, and its TCRdb copy is limited to in-frame clones, with some not included. The table lists about 26,000 clones, about 80% of them singletons, with roughly 4.9% in the top ten. Material for sequencing was CD8+ T cells sorted from blood. These receptors all stem from a man between 45 and 60 years old in good health.

The chain couples TRBV27 to TRBJ2-3; TRBD2 aligns across 7 bases. The CDR3 consists of 16 residues. V lost 5 bases to trimming and J lost 2 bases; unmatched junction nucleotides: 10. Germline V gene data show CDR1 as MNHEY and CDR2 as SMNVEV (reference sequence). CDR3 bases: TGTGCCAGCAGTCTTGGGGGGGGTGGGCACACAGATACGCAGTATTTT. This translates into CASSLGGGGHTDTQYF.

V and J are TRBV30 and TRBJ2-3; tentatively, D is TRBD1 (6 bases). CDR1 and CDR2 (germline): GTSNPN, SVGIG (reference sequence). The CDR3 consists of 13 residues. Deletions cut 8 bases from V and 5 bases from J, with 17 bases between. CDR3 bases: TGTGCCGGAAATTGGGGGCTGAGAGATACGCAGTATTTT. Protein: CAGNWGLRDTQYF.

This chain connects TRBV27 to TRBJ2-1; 9 nucleotides match TRBD1. The germline CDR1 and CDR2 sequences are MNHEY and SMNVEV (reference sequence). J gave up 4 bases and V 4 bases, and 5 bases lay outside the gene matches. The CDR3 covers 15 residues. The chain's CDR3 is CASSSGTGSYNEQFF. CDR3 nucleotides: TGTGCCAGCAGTTCGGGGACAGGGTCATACAATGAGCAGTTCTTC.

J is TRBJ2-7 and V is TRBV19, with D perhaps matching TRBD1 (5 bases). The CDR3 totals 13 residues. V was clipped by 3 bases and J by 0 bases, with 6 bases between them. Looked up from germline, CDR1 is LNHDA and CDR2 is SQIVND (reference sequence). CDR3 loop: CASSMQGSYEQYF. The CDR3 DNA reads as TGTGCCAGTAGTATGCAGGGCTCCTACGAGCAGTACTTC.

This clone was counted a single time. The chain employs TRBV2 and TRBJ1-2; D is uncertain. The CDR3 runs to 13 residues. V was pared by 6 bases and J by 2 bases, with 10 bases between. The V gene's germline CDR1 is SNHLY and CDR2 FYNNEI. CDR3 sequence reads: CASRGRQNYGYTF. DNA of the CDR3: TGTGCCAGCAGAGGCAGGCAAAACTATGGCTACACCTTC.

This clone was counted once. V gene TRBV11-2 combines with J gene TRBJ2-7, with TRBD2 matching 7 bases. The CDR3 spans 17 residues. Germline trimming cut 5 bases from V and 2 bases from J; bases unmatched to any gene: 15. Germline CDR1 reads SGHAT; CDR2 reads FQNNGV. CDR3 sequence reads: CASSHLDQGGAPYEQYF. DNA of the CDR3: TGTGCCAGCAGCCACTTAGATCAGGGAGGGGCTCCCTACGAGCAGTACTTC.

Details on this clone: At one boundary the junction diverges from the germline segment, which might be a read error. This rearrangement joins TRBV2 to TRBJ2-7; 7 nucleotides align to TRBD1. The CDR3 extends over 10 amino acids. Germline V lookup: CDR1 SNHLY, CDR2 FYNNEI. As DNA, the CDR3 is TGTGCTAGCAGGGGGAACGAGCAGTACTTC. Encoded protein: CASRGNEQYF.

This sequence joins TRBV11-2 and TRBJ2-1; no definite D call. CDR3 length: 18 residues. Germline V gene lookup returns CDR1 SGHAT and CDR2 FQNNGV. The V end lost 4 bases, the J end lost 0 bases, and 19 bases lay between the germline ends. The CDR3 spells CASSSTPSSLSSYNEQFF. CDR3 coding DNA: TGTGCCAGCAGCTCGACCCCCTCCAGCCTGAGCTCCTACAATGAGCAGTTCTTC.

This clone turned up a few times. The chain links TRBV15 to TRBJ1-1; maybe TRBD1 (5 bases). Trimming removed 5 bases from V and 0 bases from J, with 10 bases in between. This CDR3 is 14 amino acids long. Germline V gene sequence: CDR1 LNHNV, CDR2 YYDKDF (reference sequence). This CDR3 reads CATSPRVMNTEAFF. The CDR3 DNA reads TGTGCCACCAGCCCCAGGGTTATGAACACTGAAGCTTTCTTT. The variable domain in full, with the rest retrieved from reference TRBV15 and TRBJ1-1, is DAMVIQNPRYQVTQFGKPVTLSCSQTLNHNVMYWYQQKSSQAPKLLFHYYDKDFNNEADTPDNFQSRRPNTSFCFLDIRSPGLGDTAMYLCATSPRVMNTEAFFGQGTRLTVV.

This rearrangement joins TRBV10-3 to TRBJ1-5; 8 positions match TRBD1. Trimming cost V 3 bases and J 8 bases; bases outside gene matches: 6. Germline CDR1 is ENHRY and CDR2 is SYGVKD. This CDR3 is built from 14 residues. The CDR3 nucleotides are TGTGCCATCAGTGAACACAGGGGGACGGAGCCCCAGCATTTT. Its protein product is CAISEHRGTEPQHF.

This clone showed up just once. CDR3 DNA: TGTGCCTCCTCAACGGGCCTAGCGTCAGATACGCAGTATTTT. Its translation is CASSTGLASDTQYF. The V gene is TRBV11-2, the J gene TRBJ2-3, with a weak D call TRBD2 (6 bases). CDR3 length equals 14 residues. Germline lookup yields CDR1 SGHAT and CDR2 FQNNGV. The V end lost 11 bases, the J end lost 4 bases, and 19 bases lay between the germline ends.

The CDR3 DNA is TGTGCCAGCAGTACAGGGCGAAACTATGGCTACACCTTC. This encodes CASSTGRNYGYTF. The V and J genes are TRBV7-9 and TRBJ1-2; perhaps TRBD1 as D (6 bases). Trimming shortened V by 6 bases and J by 2 bases, and 10 bases separated the two germline ends. The germline V gene has CDR1 SEHNR and CDR2 FQNEAQ (reference sequence). The CDR3 sequence is 13 residues long.

The rearrangement uses TRBV2 and TRBJ2-1; 9 positions agree with TRBD2. Unmatched junction bases numbered 8, after V lost 4 bases and J lost 7 bases. The CDR3 is made up of 15 amino acids. Germline V gives CDR1 SNHLY, CDR2 FYNNEI. The CDR3 region has the DNA TGTGCCAGCAGTGGACAGGGACTAGCAGGTAATGAGCAGTTCTTC. Translation: CASSGQGLAGNEQFF.

V usage is TRBV13 and J usage is TRBJ2-3; D not certain. The V end was cut by 1 base, the J end by 2 bases, with 4 bases between. From germline, CDR1 is PRHDT and CDR2 FYEKMQ (reference sequence). The CDR3 has 13 amino acids. This chain's CDR3 is CASSLDVTDTQYF. The CDR3 nucleotides are TGTGCCAGCAGCTTAGACGTCACAGATACGCAGTATTTT.

This CDR3 reads CASSQEGPLYGYTF. CDR3 coding DNA: TGCGCCAGCAGCCAAGAGGGACCCCTCTATGGCTACACCTTC. V and J are TRBV4-1 and TRBJ1-2; weak D call: TRBD1 (5 bases). The V and J ends lost 0 bases and 4 bases respectively, with 9 bases between them. The germline CDR1 and CDR2 sequences are MGHRA and YSYEKL. This CDR3 is 14 amino acids long.

V gene TRBV2 combines with J gene TRBJ2-7, with TRBD2 matching 10 bases. Trimming cost V 1 base and J 3 bases; bases outside gene matches: 3. The CDR3 runs 15 residues. The germline CDR1 and CDR2 sequences are SNHLY and FYNNEI. CDR3 DNA sequence: TGTGCCAGCAGTGAAGGTCTAGCGGGGGACTACGAGCAGTACTTC. This translates into CASSEGLAGDYEQYF.

This clone has more than one count but fewer than ten. The chain uses TRBV7-9 and TRBJ1-1; 7 bases are a match to TRBD1. The germline V gene encodes CDR1 SEHNR and CDR2 FQNEAQ (reference sequence). This CDR3 region has 15 residues. Trimming cost V 0 bases and J 0 bases; bases outside gene matches: 1. CDR3 sequence reads: CASSLAGQLNTEAFF. The DNA for the CDR3 is TGTGCCAGCAGCTTAGCGGGACAGTTGAACACTGAAGCTTTCTTT.

In this sample, this clone is medium-sized. The chain couples TRBV6-4 to TRBJ2-1; 10 nucleotides agree with TRBD2. V dropped 0 bases and J dropped 8; count of bases not matched to a gene: 4. Germline CDR1 reads MRHNA; CDR2 reads SNTAGT. The CDR3 consists of 15 residues. CDR3: CASSDSAGGMDEQFF. The CDR3 coding sequence is TGTGCCAGCAGTGACTCAGCGGGAGGGATGGATGAGCAGTTCTTC.

The gene calls are TRBV6-6 and TRBJ2-7; the D gene is possibly TRBD2 (5 bases). Trimming left V 5 bases short and J 4 bases short, with 18 bases between. Germline values: CDR1 MNHNY, CDR2 SVGAGI (reference sequence). There are 15 residues in the CDR3. DNA of the CDR3: TGTGCCAGCAGTACCGAGAAGCGGCTACTTTACGAGCAGTACTTC. This encodes CASSTEKRLLYEQYF.

This rearrangement joins TRBV27 to TRBJ2-2, with D hard to call. The CDR3 is made up of 13 amino acids. Trimming removed 2 bases from V and 4 bases from J, with 5 bases in between. The germline CDR1 and CDR2 sequences are MNHEY and SMNVEV (reference sequence). CDR3 nucleotides: TGTGCCAGCAGTTTAGGGGTCACCGGGGAGCTGTTTTTT. Its protein is CASSLGVTGELFF.